This T cell receptor beta chain was identified during a study of CD8 T cells in ankylosing spondylitis. TCRdb re-analysed the 5' RACE reads in MiXCR, keeping a single row per CDR3 protein. Among over 600,000 distinct CDR3 sequences listed, roughly 20% were seen once. Notes on the study in general: Blood of patients with ankylosing spondylitis appeared to be characterized by a TCR beta motif of several highly homologous variants.

The CDR3 is 14 amino acids. Germline V lookup: CDR1 LGHDT, CDR2 YNNKEL (reference sequence). V lost 3 bases, J lost 3 bases, and 9 bases lay in between. Regarding this clonotype: Its specificity is not known.

The chain is built from TRBV3-1 and TRBJ1-3; TRBD1 might be the D (6 bases). The receptor comes from a male donor with ankylosing spondylitis. Specimen: blood, either unsorted or a sorted T cell fraction (not recorded which). The DNA for the CDR3 is TGTGCCAGCAGCCAGGGGGCGGTTGGAAACACCATATATTTT. It translates to CASSQGAVGNTIYF.